This T cell receptor (beta chain) was sequenced for a study of OX40 agonist ivuxolimab in advanced cancers. This clone occurred once. The CDR3 totals 16 residues. CDR1 is ENHRY, CDR2 SYGVKD, per germline. V was pared by 2 bases and J by 5 bases, with 6 bases of the junction left unmatched. Sequenced by immunoSEQ multiplex PCR; TCRdb stores in-frame clones only, minus some. The sample lists roughly 96,000 clones; approximately 80% were seen once. The V gene is TRBV10-3, the J gene TRBJ1-2; 12 positions match TRBD1. The receptor was isolated from an adult with an advanced solid tumor such as melanoma, head and neck, liver or kidney cancer. The starting material was CD4+ or CD8+ T cells sorted from blood, obtained in a trial of the OX40 agonist ivuxolimab. In nucleotides, the CDR3 is TGTGCCATCAGTGAGAGGGACAGGGGGCGACTATATGGCTACACCTTC. It is translated as CAISERDRGRLYGYTF.